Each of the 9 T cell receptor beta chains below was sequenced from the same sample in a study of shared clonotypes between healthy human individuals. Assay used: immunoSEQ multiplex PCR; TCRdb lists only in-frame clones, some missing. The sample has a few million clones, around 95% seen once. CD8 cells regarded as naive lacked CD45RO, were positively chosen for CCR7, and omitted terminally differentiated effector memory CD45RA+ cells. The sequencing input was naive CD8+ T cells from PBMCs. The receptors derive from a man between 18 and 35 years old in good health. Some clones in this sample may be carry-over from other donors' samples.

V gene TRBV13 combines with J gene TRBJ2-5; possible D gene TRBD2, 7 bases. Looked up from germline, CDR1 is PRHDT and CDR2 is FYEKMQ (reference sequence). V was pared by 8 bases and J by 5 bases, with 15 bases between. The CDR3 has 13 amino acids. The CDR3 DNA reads TGTGCCAGCCGCCCGAGGGGGGGTGAGACCCAGTACTTC. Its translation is CASRPRGGETQYF.

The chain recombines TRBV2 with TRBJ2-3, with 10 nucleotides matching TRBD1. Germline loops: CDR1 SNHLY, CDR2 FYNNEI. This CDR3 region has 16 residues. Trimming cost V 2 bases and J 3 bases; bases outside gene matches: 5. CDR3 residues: CASSEWGQGFTDTQYF. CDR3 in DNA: TGTGCCAGCAGTGAATGGGGACAGGGGTTTACAGATACGCAGTATTTT.

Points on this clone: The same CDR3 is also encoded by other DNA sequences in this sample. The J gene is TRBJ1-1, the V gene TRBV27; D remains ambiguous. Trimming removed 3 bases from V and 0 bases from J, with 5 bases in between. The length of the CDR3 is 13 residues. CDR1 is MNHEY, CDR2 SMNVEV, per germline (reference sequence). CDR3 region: CASSFILNTEAFF. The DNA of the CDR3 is TGTGCCAGCAGTTTTATACTGAACACTGAAGCTTTCTTT.

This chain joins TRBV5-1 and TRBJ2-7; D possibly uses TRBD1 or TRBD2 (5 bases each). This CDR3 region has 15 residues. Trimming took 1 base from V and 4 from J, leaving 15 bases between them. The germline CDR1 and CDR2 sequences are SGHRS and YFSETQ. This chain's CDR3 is CASSLTPGSNYEQYF. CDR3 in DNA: TGCGCCAGCAGCTTGACGCCAGGGAGCAATTACGAGCAGTACTTC.

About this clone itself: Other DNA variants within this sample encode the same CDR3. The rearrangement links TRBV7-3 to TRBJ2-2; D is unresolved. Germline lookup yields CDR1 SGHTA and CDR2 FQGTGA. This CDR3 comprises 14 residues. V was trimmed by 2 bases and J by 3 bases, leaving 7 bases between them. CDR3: CASSLSGYTGELFF. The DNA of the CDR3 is TGTGCCAGCAGCTTATCCGGATACACCGGGGAGCTGTTTTTT.

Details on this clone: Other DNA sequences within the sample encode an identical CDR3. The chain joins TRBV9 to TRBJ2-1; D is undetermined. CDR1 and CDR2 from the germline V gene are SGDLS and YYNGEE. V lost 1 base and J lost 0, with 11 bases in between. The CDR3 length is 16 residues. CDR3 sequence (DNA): TGTGCCAGCAGCGTATCGGCGGCTAGCTCCTACAATGAGCAGTTCTTC. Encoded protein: CASSVSAASSYNEQFF.

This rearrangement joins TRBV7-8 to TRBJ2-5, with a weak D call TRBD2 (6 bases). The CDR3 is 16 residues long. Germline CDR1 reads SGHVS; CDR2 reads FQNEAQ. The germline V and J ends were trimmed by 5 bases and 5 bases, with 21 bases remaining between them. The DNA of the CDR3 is TGTGCCAGCAGCAGCGAGCGGTTCCACCGGGGGGAGACCCAGTACTTC. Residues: CASSSERFHRGETQYF.

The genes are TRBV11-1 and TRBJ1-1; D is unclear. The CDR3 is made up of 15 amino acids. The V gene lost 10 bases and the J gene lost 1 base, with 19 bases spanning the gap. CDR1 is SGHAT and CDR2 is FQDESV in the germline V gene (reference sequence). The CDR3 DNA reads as TGTGCCACCCTGGACCCCGAGAAGTCGAACACTGAAGCTTTCTTT. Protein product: CATLDPEKSNTEAFF.

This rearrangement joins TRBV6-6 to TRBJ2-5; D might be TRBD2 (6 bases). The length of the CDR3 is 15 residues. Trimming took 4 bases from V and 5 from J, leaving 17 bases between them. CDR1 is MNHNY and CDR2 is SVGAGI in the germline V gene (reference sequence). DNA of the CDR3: TGTGCCAGCAGTTGGGGGACGGAGGGCGCTGAGACCCAGTACTTC. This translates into CASSWGTEGAETQYF.